Below are 19 T cell receptor beta chains sequenced from a single sample in a study of blood T cell repertoires in COVID-19. Method: immunoSEQ multiplex PCR; TCRdb's copy keeps in-frame clones and lacks some. The sample consists of about 180,000 clones, about 85% of them appearing once. The specimen sequenced was peripheral blood. The origin of the receptors is a man at least 80 years old with COVID-19, enrolled during active disease.

V usage is TRBV28 and J usage is TRBJ1-5, with TRBD1 matching 9 bases. This CDR3 is 16 amino acids long. Trimming took 3 bases from V and 6 from J; bases not matched to a gene: 9. CDR1 MDHEN and CDR2 SYDVKM come from the germline V gene. The CDR3 spells CASSFGDRAGGQPQHF. DNA for the CDR3: TGTGCCAGCAGTTTCGGGGACAGGGCGGGCGGTCAGCCCCAGCATTTT.

The J gene is TRBJ2-3, the V gene TRBV2; a possible D gene is TRBD2 (5 bases). This CDR3 is 13 amino acids long. Germline V gives CDR1 SNHLY, CDR2 FYNNEI. V lost 6 bases, J lost 1 base, and 8 bases lay in between. The CDR3 coding sequence is TGTGCCAGCAGGGGAGAACGCACAGATACGCAGTATTTT. Its protein product is CASRGERTDTQYF. The full variable domain, completed using reference TRBV2 and TRBJ2-3, is EPEVTQTPSHQVTQMGQEVILRCVPISNHLYFYWYRQILGQKVEFLVSFYNNEISEKSEIFDDQFSVERPDGSNFTLKIRSTKLEDSAMYFCASRGERTDTQYFGPGTRLTVL.

This clone came up once. The chain is built from TRBV11-3 and TRBJ1-6, with 7 bases that match TRBD1. The junction had 7 bases not matched to a gene; V was cut back by 1 base and J by 10 bases. CDR1 is SGHNT, CDR2 YENEEA, per germline. The CDR3 contains 15 residues. CDR3 protein: CASSLVGQANSPLHF. The CDR3 DNA reads TGTGCCAGCAGCTTAGTTGGACAGGCGAACTCACCCCTCCACTTT.

The chain has TRBV29-1 and TRBJ1-1; 12 bases line up with TRBD1. Germline V lookup: CDR1 SQVTM, CDR2 ANQGSEA. CDR3 size: 17 residues. With V trimmed by 3 bases and J by 0 bases, 8 bases remained unmatched. In DNA, the CDR3 is TGCAGCGTTGAGGGGGGACAGGGGGCAGGAATGAACACTGAAGCTTTCTTT. It yields the protein CSVEGGQGAGMNTEAFF.

This clone was found a few times. The rearrangement links TRBV7-2 to TRBJ1-5; possibly TRBD1 for D (6 bases). Trimming pared 4 bases from V and 7 bases from J, leaving 11 bases between. This CDR3 comprises 13 residues. CDR1 is SGHTA and CDR2 is FQGNSA in the germline V gene. CDR3 coding DNA: TGTGCCAGCAGCTGGGACAATGAACAGCCCCAGCATTTT. It encodes CASSWDNEQPQHF.

This chain connects TRBV15 to TRBJ2-2; possibly TRBD2 for D (6 bases). This CDR3 region has 14 residues. The germline gives CDR1 LNHNV, CDR2 YYDKDF (reference sequence). V shed 3 bases and J shed 2 bases, with 7 bases lying between them. This CDR3 reads CATSRRDNTGELFF. The CDR3 DNA reads TGTGCCACCAGCAGGCGGGATAACACCGGGGAGCTGTTTTTT. The variable domain in full, with the rest retrieved from reference TRBV15 and TRBJ2-2, is DAMVIQNPRYQVTQFGKPVTLSCSQTLNHNVMYWYQQKSSQAPKLLFHYYDKDFNNEADTPDNFQSRRPNTSFCFLDIRSPGLGDTAMYLCATSRRDNTGELFFGEGSRLTVL.

The V and J genes are TRBV2 and TRBJ1-3; 7 bases map to TRBD1. CDR1 is SNHLY and CDR2 is FYNNEI in the germline V gene. The CDR3 loop spans 14 amino acids. The V and J ends lost 11 bases and 0 bases, in that order; junction bases with no gene match: 7. The CDR3 DNA sequence: TGTGCCGGAAAACAGGGGAGCTCTGGAAACACCATATATTTT. The encoded protein is CAGKQGSSGNTIYF.

V is TRBV3-1 (or the pseudogene TRBV3-2) and J is TRBJ2-5; TRBD2 aligns across 13 bases. The CDR3 loop spans 18 amino acids. The V and J ends lost 3 bases and 7 bases, in that order; junction bases with no gene match: 14. Per the germline V gene, CDR1 is LGHDT and CDR2 is YNNKEL (reference sequence). CDR3 sequence (DNA): TGTGCCAGCAGCCACTATGCAACTAGCGGGGGGGCGGATGGGACCCAGTACTTC. It is translated as CASSHYATSGGADGTQYF.

The chain links TRBV19 to TRBJ1-1, with D maybe TRBD1 (6 bases). Trimming cost V 5 bases and J 0 bases, with 22 bases left between them. Germline-derived CDR1 and CDR2 are LNHDA and SQIVND (reference sequence). CDR3 length equals 18 residues. CDR3 region: CASSLPSGVPPMNTEAFF. CDR3 bases: TGTGCCAGTAGTTTGCCTTCAGGGGTCCCCCCCATGAACACTGAAGCTTTCTTT.

A single count supports this clone. The junction does not match germline at one end; this may be a read error. The V gene is TRBV18, the J gene TRBJ1-4, with a tentative D call TRBD1 (6 bases). CDR1 KGHSH and CDR2 LQKENI come from the germline V gene. The CDR3 is 16 amino acids. The CDR3 region is CASSRDIMATNKKLFF. The CDR3 nucleotides are TGTGCCAGCTCACGGGACATCATGGCAACTAATAAAAAACTGTTTTTT.

The V and J genes are TRBV14 and TRBJ1-6; 10 bases match TRBD1. The CDR3 is made up of 17 amino acids. The V segment lost 0 bases and the J segment 8 bases; nucleotides outside the gene matches: 7. Germline assignment: CDR1 SGHDN and CDR2 FVKESK. The CDR3 DNA reads TGTGCCAGCAGCCAAGATGTAGGACAGGGGGTACATTCACCCCTCCACTTT. Amino acids: CASSQDVGQGVHSPLHF.

This chain joins TRBV25-1 and TRBJ2-7; tentatively, D is TRBD2 (5 bases). V was cut by 4 bases and J by 0 bases, with 13 bases left in between. Germline loops: CDR1 MGHDK, CDR2 SYGVNS. This CDR3 has 15 amino acids. CDR3 coding DNA: TGTGCCAGCAGTGCACGAGACGGACTCTCCTACGAGCAGTACTTC. Its translation: CASSARDGLSYEQYF.

About this clone: Distinct nucleotide sequences in the sample also encode this CDR3. The rearrangement joins TRBV5-1 to TRBJ1-1; perhaps TRBD1 as D (5 bases). The V gene lost 2 bases and the J gene lost 1 base, with 6 bases spanning the gap. Germline V gene sequence: CDR1 SGHRS, CDR2 YFSETQ. The CDR3 totals 13 residues. In DNA, the CDR3 is TGCGCCAGCAGCTTTCAGGGGAACACTGAAGCTTTCTTT. Translated: CASSFQGNTEAFF.

This chain joins TRBV15 and TRBJ2-7, with a tentative D call TRBD1 (5 bases). Trimming pared 1 base from V and 0 bases from J, leaving 7 bases between. The germline V gene encodes CDR1 LNHNV and CDR2 YYDKDF (reference sequence). This CDR3 is built from 14 residues. CDR3 in DNA: TGTGCCACCAGCAGAGGGGGCAGCTCCTACGAGCAGTACTTC. Protein product: CATSRGGSSYEQYF. Complete variable domain (other parts from reference TRBV15 and TRBJ2-7): DAMVIQNPRYQVTQFGKPVTLSCSQTLNHNVMYWYQQKSSQAPKLLFHYYDKDFNNEADTPDNFQSRRPNTSFCFLDIRSPGLGDTAMYLCATSRGGSSYEQYFGPGTRLTVT.

The CDR3 here is CASSLDVLGWAGRETQYF. The CDR3 region has the DNA TGTGCCAGCAGCTTAGATGTCCTTGGGTGGGCGGGCCGAGAGACCCAGTACTTC. This chain uses TRBV11-2 with TRBJ2-5; TRBD2 might be the D (5 bases). Trimming took 0 bases from V and 4 from J, leaving 21 bases between them. Germline V gene lookup returns CDR1 SGHAT and CDR2 FQNNGV. The CDR3 contains 18 residues.

This clone was picked up one time. This chain joins TRBV2 and TRBJ2-5; D ambiguous. V gave up 6 bases and J gave up 1 base, with 3 bases separating them. Germline V gives CDR1 SNHLY, CDR2 FYNNEI. The CDR3 runs to 11 residues. The CDR3 here is CASRLQETQYF. CDR3 bases: TGTGCCAGCAGACTCCAAGAGACCCAGTACTTC.

This chain uses TRBV2 with TRBJ2-3; TRBD2 matches at 9 bases. In germline, CDR1 is SNHLY, CDR2 FYNNEI. The CDR3 runs 13 residues. V lost 6 bases, J lost 7 bases, and 5 bases stayed unmatched. Here the CDR3 reads CASRASGENTQYF. The CDR3 DNA reads as TGTGCCAGCAGGGCTAGCGGGGAGAATACGCAGTATTTT. The entire variable domain, with the rest obtained from reference TRBV2 and TRBJ2-3, is as follows: EPEVTQTPSHQVTQMGQEVILRCVPISNHLYFYWYRQILGQKVEFLVSFYNNEISEKSEIFDDQFSVERPDGSNFTLKIRSTKLEDSAMYFCASRASGENTQYFGPGTRLTVL.

The CDR3 coding sequence is TGTGCCAGCAGCTTAACCAGCGGGGGGCCCTATCGCCAAGAGACCCAGTACTTC. Protein sequence: CASSLTSGGPYRQETQYF. The V gene is TRBV7-2, the J gene TRBJ2-5; the match to TRBD2 covers 9 bases. From germline, CDR1 is SGHTA and CDR2 FQGNSA. V dropped 2 bases and J dropped 1; count of bases not matched to a gene: 11. CDR3 length equals 18 residues.

The chain couples TRBV19 to TRBJ2-5, with unresolved D. The CDR3 spans 14 residues. Germline V gene sequence: CDR1 LNHDA, CDR2 SQIVND (reference sequence). Trimming pared 7 bases from V and 2 bases from J, leaving 14 bases between. The CDR3 nucleotides read TGTGCCAGTACTCCTGGGCAGCTTCAAGAGACCCAGTACTTC. Its protein is CASTPGQLQETQYF.